The 5 T cell receptor beta chains reported below all come from one sample, sequenced in a study of neurological immune-mediated disorders. The time point here: longitudinal time-point 3. TCRdb itself ran the 5' RACE reads through MiXCR, one entry per CDR3 protein. The data contain 95,000 to 110,000 distinct CDR3 sequences, more than 10% of them singletons. The sequencing input was PBMCs. These receptors all come from a female donor with HTLV-1-associated myelopathy (HAM/TSP).

This clonotype was counted at least ten times. The V call is TRBV29-1, the J call TRBJ2-7; D gene uncertain. Germline loops: CDR1 SQVTM, CDR2 ANQGSEA. The CDR3 extends over 12 amino acids. The CDR3 loop is CNPPVRLYEQYF. As DNA, the CDR3 is TGCAACCCCCCCGTGCGGTTATACGAGCAGTACTTC.

This clonotype was counted many times. This chain joins TRBV5-1 and TRBJ2-1; D tentatively fits TRBD1 or TRBD2 (5 bases each). Germline lookup yields CDR1 SGHRS and CDR2 YFSETQ. Trimming pared 4 bases from V and 2 bases from J, leaving 13 bases between. CDR3 length: 15 amino acids. The CDR3 nucleotides read TGCGCCAGCAGCGGGACCTCTCCGCCCTACAATGAGCAGTTCTTC. This gives the protein CASSGTSPPYNEQFF.

This clonotype was seen at least ten times. The genes are TRBV20-1 and TRBJ1-4; TRBD1 is a possible D gene (5 bases). Trimming cost V 2 bases and J 7 bases, with 11 bases left between them. The CDR3 is made up of 13 amino acids. Germline values: CDR1 DFQATT, CDR2 SNEGSKA (reference sequence). The CDR3 protein is CSARKGGGEKLFF. In DNA form, the CDR3 reads TGCAGTGCTAGAAAGGGCGGGGGTGAAAAACTGTTTTTT.

This clonotype appeared many times. This chain connects TRBV5-1 to TRBJ2-7; D possibly corresponds to TRBD1 (5 bases). The germline CDR1 and CDR2 sequences are SGHRS and YFSETQ. CDR3 size: 13 residues. Deletions cut 2 bases from V and 2 bases from J, with 8 bases between. CDR3 sequence: CASSFQGPYEQYF. The CDR3 bases are TGCGCCAGCAGCTTTCAGGGCCCCTACGAGCAGTACTTC.

Concerning this clonotype itself: Possible read error: a much larger clone is one base away. The V gene is TRBV6-1, the J gene TRBJ2-5; D is unresolved. Germline V gives CDR1 MNHNS, CDR2 SASEGT. The CDR3 extends over 14 amino acids. The CDR3 DNA reads as TGTGCCAGCAGTGAATCTCGGACGACGGAGACCAAGTACTTC. Its translation is CASSESRTTETKYF.